A selection of T cell receptor beta chains follows, all from one sample in a study of blood T cell repertoires in COVID-19. Only in-frame clones appear in the TCRdb table, and some are missing; sequencing was by immunoSEQ multiplex PCR. The sample yields approximately 350,000 clones, more than 70% seen once. Sequencing input: peripheral blood. All receptors derive from a woman aged 25-40 years with COVID-19, enrolled during active disease. Both conserved end residues are part of each CDR3. Each record gives: J gene, clone size, V gene, D gene, CDR3 protein, CDR3 DNA. The D gene is left open where the match is weak. The size entry is marked missing in some rows and otherwise reads once, few, many or a size class.

TRBJ2-7 | - | TRBV27 | TRBD1 | CASSLSFGTGFSYEQYF | TGTGCCAGCAGTTTATCGTTCGGGACAGGATTCTCCTACGAGCAGTACTTC
TRBJ2-7 | - | TRBV5-1 | - | CASSGEGFNEQYF | TGCGCCAGCAGCGGAGAGGGTTTTAACGAGCAGTACTTC
TRBJ2-1 | - | TRBV29-1 | TRBD1 | CSVRDRVDNEQFF | TGCAGCGTCCGGGACAGGGTGGACAATGAGCAGTTCTTC
TRBJ2-1 | - | TRBV9 | - | CASSVGTASYNEQFF | TGTGCCAGCAGCGTGGGGACTGCTTCCTACAATGAGCAGTTCTTC
TRBJ2-2 | - | TRBV5-6 | - | CASSLTMGQRAGELFF | TGTGCCAGCAGCTTGACAATGGGACAGCGGGCCGGGGAGCTGTTTTTT
TRBJ2-5 | - | TRBV14 | - | CASSQGRETQYF | TGTGCCAGCAGCCAAGGGAGGGAGACCCAGTACTTC
TRBJ1-1 | - | TRBV3-1/TRBV3-2 | - | CASSPNGGRYTEAFF | TGTGCCAGCAGCCCAAACGGGGGGCGGTACACTGAAGCTTTCTTT
TRBJ2-5 | - | TRBV6-2/TRBV6-3 | - | CASSPRETQYF | TGTGCCAGCAGCCCCCGGGAGACCCAGTACTTC
TRBJ2-6 | - | TRBV6-2/TRBV6-3 | TRBD1 | CASSSSDREFSGANVLTF | TGTGCCAGCAGTTCGTCCGACAGGGAATTCTCTGGGGCCAACGTCCTGACTTTC
TRBJ2-2 | - | TRBV10-2 | - | CASLGAVGELFF | TGCGCCAGCCTGGGGGCCGTCGGGGAGCTGTTTTTT
TRBJ2-1 | - | TRBV5-5 | TRBD2 | CASSLVWREEDEQFF | TGTGCCAGCAGCTTGGTCTGGCGGGAGGAGGATGAGCAGTTCTTC
TRBJ2-3 | - | TRBV6-6 | TRBD2 | CASSHPGLAGTSTDTQYF | TGTGCCAGCAGTCACCCCGGACTAGCGGGAACGAGCACAGATACGCAGTATTTT
TRBJ2-1 | - | TRBV7-9 | TRBD1 | CASIHPQGNEQFF | TGTGCCAGCATTCACCCACAGGGGAATGAGCAGTTCTTC
TRBJ1-1 | - | TRBV4-3 | - | CASSPKGGGGGTEAFF | TGCGCCAGCAGCCCTAAGGGAGGCGGCGGAGGCACTGAAGCTTTCTTT
TRBJ1-2 | - | TRBV27 | - | CASSLSAGAVFGYTF | TGTGCCAGCAGTTTATCAGCGGGCGCGGTCTTTGGCTACACCTTC
TRBJ1-1 | - | TRBV5-6 | - | CASSLANSYTNTEAFF | TGTGCCAGCAGCTTGGCCAATTCGTACACGAACACTGAAGCTTTCTTT
TRBJ1-1 | - | TRBV10-2 | - | CASSEWRRRKTEAFF | TGCGCCAGCAGTGAGTGGCGGCGGAGGAAGACTGAAGCTTTCTTT
TRBJ1-3 | - | TRBV3-1/TRBV3-2 | - | CASSPSRDTGNTIYF | TGTGCCAGCAGCCCCTCCCGCGACACTGGAAACACCATATATTTT
TRBJ1-2 | - | TRBV30 | TRBD1 | CAWTRDSNGYTF | TGTGCCTGGACCCGGGACAGCAATGGCTACACCTTC
TRBJ2-1 | - | TRBV13 | TRBD1 | CASSPTSGTAPYNEQFF | TGTGCCAGCAGCCCGACGTCGGGGACAGCCCCCTACAATGAGCAGTTCTTC
TRBJ1-1 | - | TRBV7-9 | TRBD1 | CASSLVLWTGGTEAFF | TGTGCCAGCAGCTTAGTGTTGTGGACAGGGGGCACTGAAGCTTTCTTT
TRBJ1-1 | - | TRBV10-1 | - | CASPWTDDQMNTEAFF | TGCGCCAGCCCTTGGACAGATGATCAAATGAACACTGAAGCTTTCTTT
TRBJ1-3 | - | TRBV29-1 | TRBD1 | CSVSGTASGNTIYF | TGCAGCGTGTCCGGGACAGCGTCTGGAAACACCATATATTTT
TRBJ2-1 | - | TRBV6-5 | TRBD2 | CASGTSGRYNEQFF | TGTGCCAGCGGGACTAGCGGGCGATACAATGAGCAGTTCTTC
TRBJ1-2 | - | TRBV3-1/TRBV3-2 | - | CASSYREGGYGYTF | TGTGCCAGCAGCTACAGGGAGGGGGGCTATGGCTACACCTTC
TRBJ2-1 | few | TRBV27 | - | CASSLRIAPYNEQFF | TGTGCCAGCAGTTTACGGATAGCGCCCTACAATGAGCAGTTCTTC
TRBJ2-2 | - | TRBV24-1 | TRBD2 | CATSDLALREGTAGELFF | TGTGCCACCAGTGATTTAGCCCTGAGGGAGGGGACGGCCGGGGAGCTGTTTTTT
TRBJ2-1 | once | TRBV4-2 | TRBD2 | CASSQRGGHEQFF | TGTGCCAGCAGCCAGCGGGGGGGTCATGAGCAGTTCTTC
TRBJ2-1 | - | TRBV12-5 | - | CASGFPQGEQFF | TGTGCTAGTGGTTTCCCCCAGGGTGAGCAGTTCTTC
TRBJ2-7 | - | TRBV5-4 | TRBD2 | CASSLNVLAGGEGEEQYF | TGTGCCAGCAGCTTGAATGTCCTAGCGGGGGGAGAGGGTGAGGAGCAGTACTTC
TRBJ2-3 | - | TRBV5-1 | - | CASSLDSSTDTQYF | TGCGCCAGCAGCTTGGATAGTAGTACAGATACGCAGTATTTT
TRBJ2-3 | once | TRBV7-9 | TRBD2 | CASSYPLSGRRTDTQYF | TGTGCCAGCAGCTACCCGCTTAGCGGGAGGAGGACAGATACGCAGTATTTT
TRBJ1-1 | - | TRBV5-4 | - | CASSWGRDTEAFF | TGTGCCAGCAGCTGGGGGCGCGACACTGAAGCTTTCTTT
TRBJ2-5 | - | TRBV27 | TRBD2 | CASSLSLTSGVQETQYF | TGTGCCAGCAGTTTATCGTTAACCAGCGGGGTCCAAGAGACCCAGTACTTC
TRBJ2-5 | - | TRBV5-1 | - | CASSLGQSNQETQYF | TGCGCCAGCAGCTTAGGACAGAGCAACCAAGAGACCCAGTACTTC